This TCR beta chain came from a study of T cell responses to AZD1222 COVID-19 vaccine. The study's findings and limits: Among AZD1222 vaccinees, only 5 to 7 were seropositive at baseline.

CDR3 length: 13 amino acids. Trimming removed 5 bases at V and 1 base at J, with 8 bases between. Germline V gene sequence: CDR1 SGHTA, CDR2 FQGTGA. As for this clone: Its antigen is undetermined.

Produced via immunoSEQ multiplex PCR; TCRdb's table is partial and in-frame only. Of 130,000 or so clones listed, over 90% are singletons. The V and J genes are TRBV7-3 and TRBJ1-1, with D possibly being TRBD1 (5 bases). Sample: peripheral blood, taken on day 0 of MenACWY control vaccination. The source of this sequence is an adult in good health. CDR3 sequence: CASSATGNTEAFF. CDR3 sequence (DNA): TGTGCCAGCAGCGCTACAGGGAACACTGAAGCTTTCTTT.